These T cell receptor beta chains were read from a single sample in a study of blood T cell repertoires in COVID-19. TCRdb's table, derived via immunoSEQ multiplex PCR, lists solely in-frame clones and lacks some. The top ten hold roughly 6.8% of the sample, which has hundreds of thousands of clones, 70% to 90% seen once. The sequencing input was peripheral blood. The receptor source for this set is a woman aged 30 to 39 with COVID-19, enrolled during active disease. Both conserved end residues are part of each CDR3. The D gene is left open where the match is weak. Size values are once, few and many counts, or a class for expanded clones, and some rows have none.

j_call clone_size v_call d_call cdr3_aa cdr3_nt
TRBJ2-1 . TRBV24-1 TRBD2 CATSDGTSFSLEQFF TGTGCCACCAGTGACGGGACTAGCTTTTCCCTTGAGCAGTTCTTC
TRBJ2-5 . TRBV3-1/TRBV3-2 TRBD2 CASSQVWTSVLETQYF TGTGCCAGCAGCCAAGTTTGGACTAGCGTATTAGAGACCCAGTACTTC
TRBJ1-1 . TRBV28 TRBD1 CASSKRGQSTEAFF TGTGCCAGCAGCAAAAGGGGGCAGTCCACTGAAGCTTTCTTT
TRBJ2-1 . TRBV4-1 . CASSQGGQTNNEQFF TGCGCCAGCAGCCAAGGGGGACAAACGAACAATGAGCAGTTCTTC
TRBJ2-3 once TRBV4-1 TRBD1 CASHPGQAPDTQYF TGCGCCAGCCACCCGGGACAGGCGCCGGATACGCAGTATTTT
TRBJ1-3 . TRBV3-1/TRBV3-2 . CASSQNPDSYSGNTIYF TGTGCCAGCAGCCAAAACCCGGACAGCTACTCTGGAAACACCATATATTTT
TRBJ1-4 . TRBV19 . CATGRTNEKLFF TGTGCCACGGGGAGAACTAATGAAAAACTGTTTTTT
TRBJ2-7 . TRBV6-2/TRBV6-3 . CASSPHRGWREQYF TGTGCCAGCAGCCCCCACCGGGGTTGGCGCGAGCAGTACTTC
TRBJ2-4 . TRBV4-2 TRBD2 CASSQVSSGGFRAKNIQYF TGTGCCAGCAGCCAAGTTTCCAGCGGGGGTTTTAGGGCCAAAAACATTCAGTACTTC
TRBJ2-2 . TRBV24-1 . CATSDPAGELFF TGTGCCACCAGTGACCCAGCCGGGGAGCTGTTTTTT
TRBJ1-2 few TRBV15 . CATSRDRNSFNYGYTF TGTGCCACCAGCAGAGATCGGAACAGTTTTAACTATGGCTACACCTTC
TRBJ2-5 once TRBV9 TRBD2 CASSGRLAGGGPQETQYF TGTGCCAGCAGCGGACGACTAGCGGGAGGGGGCCCCCAAGAGACCCAGTACTTC
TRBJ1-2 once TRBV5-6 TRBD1 CASSRDRIYGYTF TGTGCCAGCAGCCGGGACAGGATCTATGGCTACACCTTC
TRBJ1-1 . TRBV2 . CASIGRGEAFF TGTGCCAGCATAGGCAGGGGTGAAGCTTTCTTT
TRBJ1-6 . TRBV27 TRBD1 CASSWGQGNSPLHF TGTGCCAGCAGTTGGGGACAGGGAAATTCACCCCTCCACTTT
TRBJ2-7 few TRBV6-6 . CASVQQSEAYEQYF TGTGCCAGCGTGCAACAGTCAGAAGCCTACGAGCAGTACTTC
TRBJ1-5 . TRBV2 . CASSHLGKDNQPQHF TGTGCCAGCAGTCATCTCGGGAAGGACAATCAGCCCCAGCATTTT
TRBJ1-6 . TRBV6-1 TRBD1 CASSEALTGQGASSPLHF TGTGCCAGCAGTGAAGCGCTTACTGGACAGGGGGCTTCTTCACCCCTCCACTTT
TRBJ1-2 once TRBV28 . CASRTTGPGGYTF TGTGCCAGCAGGACAACAGGGCCAGGAGGCTACACCTTC
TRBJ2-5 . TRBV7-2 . CASSPPRTEETQYF TGTGCCAGCAGCCCCCCCCGGACAGAAGAGACCCAGTACTTC
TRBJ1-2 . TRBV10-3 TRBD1 CAISESPWTGGGYTF TGTGCCATCAGTGAGTCCCCTTGGACAGGGGGCGGCTACACCTTC
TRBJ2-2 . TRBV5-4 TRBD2 CASSLELAENTGELFF TGTGCCAGCAGCTTGGAACTAGCGGAGAACACCGGGGAGCTGTTTTTT
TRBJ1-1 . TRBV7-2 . CASSLARAEAFF TGTGCCAGCAGCTTAGCCCGGGCTGAAGCTTTCTTT
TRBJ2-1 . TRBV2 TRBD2 CASKLAGGGEQFF TGTGCCAGCAAACTAGCGGGAGGGGGTGAGCAGTTCTTC
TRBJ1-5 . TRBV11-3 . CASSLVEGLKAQPQHF TGTGCCAGCAGCTTAGTGGAGGGACTAAAGGCGCAGCCCCAGCATTTT
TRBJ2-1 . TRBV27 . CASSLVWDNYNEQFF TGTGCCAGCAGTTTGGTCTGGGACAACTACAATGAGCAGTTCTTC
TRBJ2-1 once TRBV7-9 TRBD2 CASSVSGRDNEQFF TGTGCCAGCAGCGTAAGCGGGAGAGACAATGAGCAGTTCTTC
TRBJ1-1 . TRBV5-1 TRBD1 CASSRGQGRNTEAFF TGCGCCAGCAGCCGGGGACAGGGTCGGAACACTGAAGCTTTCTTT
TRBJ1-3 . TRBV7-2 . CASSGSGNTIYF TGTGCCAGTTCAGGCTCTGGAAACACCATATATTTT
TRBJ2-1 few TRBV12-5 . CASGPKRDPYANEQFF TGTGCTAGTGGTCCCAAGAGAGATCCATACGCGAATGAGCAGTTCTTC
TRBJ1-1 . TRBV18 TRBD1 CASSPIPGTAQMNTEAFF TGTGCCAGCTCACCAATCCCCGGGACAGCCCAAATGAACACTGAAGCTTTCTTT
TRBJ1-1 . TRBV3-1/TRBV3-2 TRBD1 CASSTTGDAEAFF TGTGCCAGCAGCACGACAGGGGACGCTGAAGCTTTCTTT
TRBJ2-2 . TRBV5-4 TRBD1 CASSFRGQTGELFF TGTGCCAGCAGCTTCAGGGGGCAAACCGGGGAGCTGTTTTTT
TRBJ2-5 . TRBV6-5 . CASSYGTGSETQYF TGTGCCAGCAGTTACGGAACGGGTTCAGAGACCCAGTACTTC
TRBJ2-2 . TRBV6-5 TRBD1 CASSPRTGDTGELFF TGTGCCAGCAGTCCACGGACAGGGGACACCGGGGAGCTGTTTTTT
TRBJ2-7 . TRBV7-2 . CASSPSGTAVEQYF TGTGCCAGCAGCCCATCTGGCACGGCGGTCGAGCAGTACTTC
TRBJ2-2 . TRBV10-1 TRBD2 CASSASGRALGGELFF TGCGCCAGCAGCGCTAGCGGGAGGGCCCTTGGCGGGGAGCTGTTTTTT
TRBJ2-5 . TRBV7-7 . CASSPSPQYQETQYF TGTGCTAGCAGCCCCTCTCCGCAGTACCAAGAGACCCAGTACTTC
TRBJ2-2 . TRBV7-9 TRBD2 CASREGLAGRRTGELFF TGTGCCAGCAGGGAGGGACTAGCGGGGCGGCGAACCGGGGAGCTGTTTTTT
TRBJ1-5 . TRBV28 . CASSFRQLGRPQHF TGTGCCAGCAGTTTCCGGCAGTTGGGGAGGCCCCAGCATTTT
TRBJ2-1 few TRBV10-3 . CAISDSGANEQFF TGTGCCATCAGTGACTCAGGGGCAAATGAGCAGTTCTTC
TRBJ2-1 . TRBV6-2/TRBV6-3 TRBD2 CASSYSTAGGDYNEQFF TGTGCCAGCAGTTACTCGACTGCGGGAGGGGACTACAATGAGCAGTTCTTC
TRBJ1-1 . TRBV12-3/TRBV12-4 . CASSPGAPPEAFF TGTGCCAGCAGTCCAGGGGCCCCCCCTGAAGCTTTCTTT
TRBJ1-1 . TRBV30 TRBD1 CAWILSFRDRTNTEAFF TGTGCCTGGATTTTATCCTTCCGGGACAGAACAAACACTGAAGCTTTCTTT
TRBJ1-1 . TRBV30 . CAWREGNTEAFF TGTGCCTGGAGGGAGGGGAACACTGAAGCTTTCTTT
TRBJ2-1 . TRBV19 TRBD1 CASIPGQGHNEQFF TGTGCCAGTATCCCGGGACAGGGCCACAATGAGCAGTTCTTC
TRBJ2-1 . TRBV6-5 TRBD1 CASSYPKGQGNEQFF TGTGCCAGCAGTTACCCGAAGGGACAGGGGAATGAGCAGTTCTTC
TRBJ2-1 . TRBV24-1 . CATSDPRRQGLSSGHNEQFF TGTGCCACCAGTGACCCCAGGAGACAGGGATTATCTAGCGGGCACAATGAGCAGTTCTTC